Given below is one TCR beta chain in context. Its antigen is not identified. The entry originates in a study of cytomegalovirus exposure and HLA in healthy donors. Study conclusions and caveats: Three chains linked to CMV were shown in vitro to be specific for CMV antigens. Accurate prediction of most subjects' HLA-A and HLA-B alleles from TCR beta sequences was reported. For TCR beta chains, V- and J-gene trimming was later linked to a missense DCLRE1C variant.

This CDR3 spans 14 amino acids. V dropped 3 bases and J dropped 2 bases, with 8 bases sitting between them. Germline assignment: CDR1 MRHNA and CDR2 SNTAGT. Although they were nominally healthy when sampled, donors likely had unrecorded immune exposures. Both 60 Vbeta primers and 13 Jbeta primers went into the PCR. Profiled with immunoSEQ multiplex PCR; TCRdb holds only in-frame clones, not every one. In the table there are about 270,000 clones, just over 70% of which are singletons. V and J are TRBV6-4 and TRBJ1-5; D not certain. The sequenced sample was PBMCs. This receptor was obtained from a female donor in good health and CMV-seronegative. In nucleotides, the CDR3 is TGTGCCAGCAGTGAGTTTTTCGGCAATCAGCCCCAGCATTTT. Translation gives CASSEFFGNQPQHF.